Each of the 11 T cell receptor beta chains below was sequenced from the same sample in a study of PD-1 blockade in classical Hodgkin lymphoma. Clones were sequenced by immunoSEQ multiplex PCR, and TCRdb holds only the in-frame ones, with some missing. The sample records approximately 60,000 clones, over 85% being singletons. Every patient experienced relapse after autologous stem cell transplantation, and brentuximab vedotin exposure varied. Sequenced here: peripheral blood mononuclear cells (PBMCs), sampled at baseline. Receptor source: a human donor with classical Hodgkin lymphoma.

This clone has more than one count but fewer than ten. The V gene is TRBV29-1, the J gene TRBJ2-1; TRBD2 matches at 8 bases. Germline CDR1 reads SQVTM; CDR2 reads ANQGSEA. The CDR3 consists of 14 residues. With 7 bases clipped from V and 4 bases from J, the junction kept 9 bases outside the gene matches. The CDR3: CSARRGGDYNEQFF. The CDR3 DNA sequence: TGCAGCGCCCGACGGGGGGGGGATTACAATGAGCAGTTCTTC.

The chain couples TRBV4-1 to TRBJ2-7, with 9 bases fitting TRBD2. The CDR3 totals 17 residues. J was trimmed by 4 bases and V by 4 bases; bases with no gene match: 14. Looked up from germline, CDR1 is MGHRA and CDR2 is YSYEKL. The CDR3 coding sequence is TGCGCCAGCAGCCCCCACCCTCGGACTAGCGAGAAATACGAGCAGTACTTC. Its protein product is CASSPHPRTSEKYEQYF.

The chain joins TRBV21-1 to TRBJ1-2. TRBV21-1 is a recognized pseudogene. The CDR3 is 19 residues long. The CDR3: CASSKGGLRQRAGRIGYTF. CDR3 coding DNA: TGTGCCAGCAGCAAAGGGGGGCTCCGACAGCGGGCGGGCCGGATTGGCTACACCTTC.

V usage is TRBV5-1 and J usage is TRBJ1-4, with a tentative D call TRBD1 (6 bases). This CDR3 has 19 residues. CDR1 SGHRS and CDR2 YFSETQ come from the germline V gene. Trimming took 8 bases from V and 0 from J, leaving 26 bases between them. For the CDR3, the DNA is TGCGCCAGTTCCCTCACACCGGGACACCAACTTGCAACTAATGAAAAACTGTTTTTT. This sequence encodes CASSLTPGHQLATNEKLFF.

The rearrangement joins TRBV6-5 to TRBJ2-7; 8 bases line up with TRBD2. Germline assignment: CDR1 MNHEY and CDR2 SVGAGI. This CDR3 has 15 residues. The trim removed 2 bases at V and 3 bases at J, leaving 6 bases unmatched. The chain's CDR3 is CASSYERGPNYEQYF. CDR3 coding DNA: TGTGCCAGCAGTTACGAGCGGGGGCCAAACTACGAGCAGTACTTC.

The CDR3, as DNA: TGTGCCAGCAGCCAAGATTCCGGGGCGGGCTATGGCTACACCTTC. Amino acids: CASSQDSGAGYGYTF. The rearrangement uses TRBV4-2 and TRBJ1-2; perhaps TRBD1 as D (5 bases). CDR3 length: 15 amino acids. V lost 0 bases and J lost 4, with 12 bases in between. Germline lookup yields CDR1 LGHNA and CDR2 YNFKEQ.

The gene calls are TRBV27 and TRBJ2-1, with 8 bases that match TRBD2. CDR1 is MNHEY, CDR2 SMNVEV, per germline (reference sequence). Trimming at V came to 0 bases and at J to 6 bases, leaving 10 bases not matched to a gene. The CDR3 runs to 17 residues. The CDR3 sequence is CASSLSQGASGPNEQFF. The CDR3 nucleotides read TGTGCCAGCAGTTTATCGCAAGGGGCTAGCGGGCCCAATGAGCAGTTCTTC.

The chain has TRBV27 and TRBJ2-7, with 9 nucleotides matching TRBD1. This CDR3 contains 15 residues. CDR1 MNHEY and CDR2 SMNVEV come from the germline V gene (reference sequence). The J segment lost 5 bases and the V segment lost 0 bases, leaving 5 bases of the junction unmatched. This CDR3 reads CASSLSGQGFNEQYF. The CDR3 DNA reads as TGTGCCAGCAGTTTATCGGGACAGGGATTCAACGAGCAGTACTTC.

This chain links TRBV19 with TRBJ2-1; 9 positions agree with TRBD1. With 10 bases clipped from V and 4 bases from J, the junction kept 11 bases outside the gene matches. The CDR3 spans 15 residues. In germline, CDR1 is LNHDA, CDR2 SQIVND (reference sequence). Here the CDR3 reads CATRPGQGSYNEQFF. The CDR3 DNA is TGTGCCACCAGACCGGGACAGGGTAGTTACAATGAGCAGTTCTTC.

The chain carries TRBV5-4 and TRBJ2-5, with D uncertain. The CDR3 is 14 amino acids. The V gene's germline CDR1 is SGHNT and CDR2 YYREEE (reference sequence). The V and J ends lost 1 base and 5 bases respectively, with 12 bases between them. This chain's CDR3 is CASSLYSTAETQYF. The CDR3 DNA reads as TGTGCCAGCAGCTTGTATTCTACCGCGGAGACCCAGTACTTC.

On this clone: One end of the junction is discordant with germline, which a read error may explain. The chain combines TRBV19 with TRBJ1-2, with D possibly being TRBD1 (6 bases). Per the germline V gene, CDR1 is LNHDA and CDR2 is SQIVND (reference sequence). There are 11 residues in the CDR3. CDR3 residues: CASSQGNGYIF. The CDR3 DNA reads TGTGCCAGTAGTCAGGGGAATGGCTACATCTTC.